Following are 31 T cell receptor beta chains from one sample sequenced in a study of T cell changes during pregnancy in multiple sclerosis. Data came from immunoSEQ multiplex PCR; TCRdb stores just in-frame clones and leaves some out. The sample lists over 80,000 clones; 93% were seen once. The starting material was peripheral blood, obtained in the third trimester of pregnancy. These receptors were taken from a female donor in good health, enrolled as a control in a pregnancy study.

V is TRBV28 and J is TRBJ2-7, with 7 bases that match TRBD2. There are 15 residues in the CDR3. J gave up 2 bases and V 7 bases, and 11 bases lay outside the gene matches. The V gene's germline CDR1 is MDHEN and CDR2 SYDVKM. CDR3 sequence: CASTGSASGTYEQYF. The CDR3 bases are TGTGCCAGCACTGGTTCGGCTAGCGGAACCTACGAGCAGTACTTC.

The V call is TRBV15, the J call TRBJ2-3, with D perhaps TRBD2 (5 bases). V dropped 3 bases and J dropped 5 bases, with 9 bases sitting between them. From germline, CDR1 is LNHNV and CDR2 YYDKDF (reference sequence). There are 13 residues in the CDR3. The chain's CDR3 is CATSRLAGDTQYF. The CDR3 DNA reads TGTGCCACCAGCAGGTTGGCGGGAGATACGCAGTATTTT. Together with reference TRBV15 and TRBJ2-3, the CDR3 gives the full variable domain: DAMVIQNPRYQVTQFGKPVTLSCSQTLNHNVMYWYQQKSSQAPKLLFHYYDKDFNNEADTPDNFQSRRPNTSFCFLDIRSPGLGDTAMYLCATSRLAGDTQYFGPGTRLTVL.

Concerning this clone itself: The same CDR3 also results from other DNA sequences found in this sample. The J gene is TRBJ2-7, the V gene TRBV19; TRBD1 aligns across 7 bases. There are 12 residues in the CDR3. The V segment lost 5 bases and the J segment 2 bases; nucleotides outside the gene matches: 0. Looked up from germline, CDR1 is LNHDA and CDR2 is SQIVND (reference sequence). Here the CDR3 DNA reads TGTGCCAGTAGTGACAGGGCCTACGAGCAGTACTTC. As protein: CASSDRAYEQYF.

The rearrangement uses TRBV10-3 and TRBJ1-2; 11 bases are shared with TRBD1. V trimming: 6 bases; J trimming: 4 bases; junction bases outside the gene matches: 1. The CDR3 covers 13 residues. The germline gives CDR1 ENHRY, CDR2 SYGVKD. CDR3 nucleotides: TGTGCCATCAGGGGGACAGGGGGCTATGGCTACACCTTC. Protein sequence: CAIRGTGGYGYTF.

The V and J genes are TRBV5-1 and TRBJ2-1; D gene uncertain. V was pared by 0 bases and J by 4 bases, with 14 bases between. The germline gives CDR1 SGHRS, CDR2 YFSETQ. The CDR3 contains 16 residues. The CDR3 DNA follows: TGCGCCAGCAGCTTGGACAGTGCTAATGGGTACAATGAGCAGTTCTTC. Protein: CASSLDSANGYNEQFF.

The rearrangement joins TRBV5-8 to TRBJ2-5; D remains ambiguous. The V and J ends lost 0 bases and 1 base respectively, with 13 bases between them. The CDR3 totals 16 residues. The germline gives CDR1 SGHTS, CDR2 YDEGEE. CDR3 loop: CASSLAGLWVQETQYF. The CDR3 DNA is TGTGCCAGCAGCTTGGCCGGGTTATGGGTCCAAGAGACCCAGTACTTC.

The rearrangement links TRBV19 to TRBJ1-4; 10 nucleotides line up with TRBD1. Germline CDR1 and CDR2: LNHDA and SQIVND (reference sequence). V lost 6 bases to trimming and J lost 8 bases; unmatched junction nucleotides: 6. This CDR3 contains 14 residues. The CDR3 DNA is TGTGCCAGTAGGACAGGGGGCGGTGAGGAAAAACTGTTTTTT. It is translated as CASRTGGGEEKLFF.

J is TRBJ2-7 and V is TRBV27; no firm D call. Germline lookup yields CDR1 MNHEY and CDR2 SMNVEV (reference sequence). Trimming cost V 4 bases and J 3 bases, with 13 bases left between them. There are 14 residues in the CDR3. CDR3 loop: CASSWVPGGYEQYF. CDR3 nucleotides: TGTGCCAGCAGTTGGGTCCCCGGCGGCTACGAGCAGTACTTC.

J is TRBJ2-1 and V is TRBV5-4, with 8 bases matching TRBD1. This CDR3 has 14 amino acids. Trimming took 0 bases from V and 7 from J; bases not matched to a gene: 3. Germline lookup yields CDR1 SGHNT and CDR2 YYREEE (reference sequence). CDR3 region: CASSLVQGENEQFF. Written as DNA, the CDR3 is TGTGCCAGCAGCTTGGTACAGGGGGAGAATGAGCAGTTCTTC.

The genes are TRBV9 and TRBJ2-2, with 7 positions matching TRBD1. After removal of 6 bases from V and 4 bases from J, the junction contained 3 bases not matched to a gene. CDR1 and CDR2 (germline): SGDLS, YYNGEE. This CDR3 contains 13 residues. CDR3 DNA: TGTGCCAGCACCTCAGGGGGCACCGGGGAGCTGTTTTTT. This codes for CASTSGGTGELFF.

J is TRBJ2-1 and V is TRBV29-1, with 10 bases lining up with TRBD2. With V trimmed by 4 bases and J by 2 bases, 2 bases remained unmatched. Looked up from germline, CDR1 is SQVTM and CDR2 is ANQGSEA. The CDR3 sequence is 14 residues long. CDR3: CSVAGLAAYNEQFF. CDR3 nucleotides: TGCAGCGTTGCCGGACTAGCGGCCTACAATGAGCAGTTCTTC.

The V gene is TRBV7-6, the J gene TRBJ1-1; possibly TRBD1 for D (6 bases). The CDR3 sequence is 13 residues long. Trimming left V 5 bases short and J 4 bases short, with 11 bases between. The germline CDR1 and CDR2 sequences are SGHVS and FNYEAQ. CDR3 DNA sequence: TGTGCCAGCAGCGAGGGGGTGGGCACTGAAGCTTTCTTT. Protein sequence: CASSEGVGTEAFF. The full variable domain, in which reference TRBV7-6 and TRBJ1-1 provide the parts outside the CDR3, is GAGVSQSPRYKVTKRGQDVALRCDPISGHVSLYWYRQALGQGPEFLTYFNYEAQQDKSGLPNDRFSAERPEGSISTLTIQRTEQRDSAMYRCASSEGVGTEAFFGQGTRLTVV.

J is TRBJ2-2 and V is TRBV2, with 7 bases identical to TRBD1. With V trimmed by 5 bases and J by 1 base, 4 bases remained unmatched. Germline V lookup: CDR1 SNHLY, CDR2 FYNNEI. The CDR3 contains 15 residues. The CDR3 protein is CASSRGGLNTGELFF. CDR3 bases: TGTGCCAGCAGTAGAGGGGGCCTGAACACCGGGGAGCTGTTTTTT. The entire variable domain, with the rest obtained from reference TRBV2 and TRBJ2-2, is as follows: EPEVTQTPSHQVTQMGQEVILRCVPISNHLYFYWYRQILGQKVEFLVSFYNNEISEKSEIFDDQFSVERPDGSNFTLKIRSTKLEDSAMYFCASSRGGLNTGELFFGEGSRLTVL.

Comments on this clone: The junction and the germline gene differ at one end; a read error may be behind it. The rearrangement uses TRBV6-1 and TRBJ2-4, with D unresolved. Germline V gene sequence: CDR1 MNHNS, CDR2 SASEGT. This CDR3 is built from 15 residues. DNA of the CDR3: TGTGCCAGCAGGGAAGCCGGTCTAGCCAAAAACATTCAGTACTTC. It codes for CASREAGLAKNIQYF.

The gene calls are TRBV6-5 and TRBJ2-3; 9 bases agree with TRBD1. Germline loops: CDR1 MNHEY, CDR2 SVGAGI. V was clipped by 6 bases and J by 0 bases; unmatched bases: 4. This CDR3 has 15 residues. The DNA of the CDR3 is TGTGCCAGCAGCTGGGACAGGGCTAGCACAGATACGCAGTATTTT. Translating gives CASSWDRASTDTQYF.

The J gene is TRBJ2-1, the V gene TRBV14, with 9 nucleotides matching TRBD2. Looked up from germline, CDR1 is SGHDN and CDR2 is FVKESK. With V trimmed by 0 bases and J by 8 bases, 11 bases remained unmatched. The CDR3 spans 17 residues. The CDR3 reads CASSQDPPVRGRDEQFF. Here the CDR3 DNA reads TGTGCCAGCAGCCAAGATCCTCCGGTGCGCGGGAGGGATGAGCAGTTCTTC.

The gene calls are TRBV28 and TRBJ2-7, with a possible D match to TRBD1 (6 bases). Germline-derived CDR1 and CDR2 are MDHEN and SYDVKM. Trimming removed 7 bases from V and 5 bases from J, with 15 bases in between. The CDR3 has 13 residues. The CDR3 loop is CASKGRQENEQYF. The CDR3 nucleotides read TGTGCCAGCAAGGGCAGACAGGAAAACGAGCAGTACTTC.

The rearrangement links TRBV27 to TRBJ2-2, with 13 bases fitting TRBD2. With 7 bases clipped from V and 3 bases from J, the junction kept 5 bases outside the gene matches. The CDR3 totals 16 residues. CDR1 and CDR2 from the germline V gene are MNHEY and SMNVEV (reference sequence). CDR3 nucleotides: TGTGCCAGCACCGCGGGACTAGCGGGATACACCGGGGAGCTGTTTTTT. Protein sequence: CASTAGLAGYTGELFF.

The chain joins TRBV27 to TRBJ2-7, with 9 bases fitting TRBD2. The CDR3 sequence is 15 residues long. CDR1 and CDR2 (germline): MNHEY, SMNVEV (reference sequence). V lost 3 bases, J lost 4 bases, and 7 bases stayed unmatched. CDR3: CASSFTLAGVYEQYF. Written as DNA, the CDR3 is TGTGCCAGCAGTTTTACGTTAGCGGGAGTTTACGAGCAGTACTTC.

The V gene is TRBV21-1, the J gene TRBJ1-5; the table assigns TRBD1, which was not confirmed against the DNA. TRBV21-1 represents a pseudogene. The CDR3 sequence is 16 residues long. Written as DNA, the CDR3 is TGTGCCAGCAGCTCAACCGTCAGGATGGGCAATCAGCCCCAGCATTTT. Residues: CASSSTVRMGNQPQHF.

V and J are TRBV28 and TRBJ2-3, with D tentatively TRBD2 (5 bases). This CDR3 is 14 amino acids long. The V end was cut by 7 bases, the J end by 4 bases, with 15 bases between. Germline-derived CDR1 and CDR2 are MDHEN and SYDVKM. CDR3 in DNA: TGTGCCAGCAATCCCGGAGGTTCTGCAGATACGCAGTATTTT. Its protein is CASNPGGSADTQYF.

This clone was detected a few times. This chain connects TRBV18 to TRBJ1-2; TRBD1 matches 8 bases. After removal of 8 bases from V and 8 bases from J, the junction contained 7 bases not matched to a gene. Germline CDR1 and CDR2: KGHSH and LQKENI. The CDR3 is 12 residues long. CDR3 coding DNA: TGTGCCAGCCAAGACAGGGGTGAAGGCTACACCTTC. As protein: CASQDRGEGYTF.

CDR3 loop: CASSLETGYGYTF. The CDR3 DNA sequence: TGTGCCAGCAGCTTGGAGACGGGGTATGGCTACACCTTC. The V call is TRBV7-9, the J call TRBJ1-2; D gene uncertain. The ends were cut back, 3 bases at V and 5 bases at J, with 10 bases in the middle. CDR3 length: 13 amino acids. Germline values: CDR1 SEHNR, CDR2 FQNEAQ (reference sequence).

V gene TRBV28 combines with J gene TRBJ1-1, with D perhaps TRBD1 (5 bases). Germline V gives CDR1 MDHEN, CDR2 SYDVKM. Trimming stripped 3 bases from V and 1 base from J, with 12 bases between. The CDR3 runs 15 residues. The CDR3 DNA reads as TGTGCCAGCAGTTTGGGTTGGGGCCGGAACACTGAAGCTTTCTTT. It yields the protein CASSLGWGRNTEAFF. Using reference TRBV28 and TRBJ1-1 for the parts outside the CDR3, the full variable domain is DVKVTQSSRYLVKRTGEKVFLECVQDMDHENMFWYRQDPGLGLRLIYFSYDVKMKEKGDIPEGYSVSREKKERFSLILESASTNQTSMYLCASSLGWGRNTEAFFGQGTRLTVV.

The gene calls are TRBV5-5 and TRBJ1-5; TRBD1 agrees at 11 bases. The CDR3 contains 15 residues. V shed 4 bases, J shed 4 bases, and the junction held 4 bases outside the gene matches. Germline loops: CDR1 SGHKS, CDR2 YYEKEE (reference sequence). CDR3 bases: TGTGCCAGCAGCAAAGGGACAGGGGGAAATCAGCCCCAGCATTTT. This codes for CASSKGTGGNQPQHF.

The CDR3 region has the DNA TGTGCCAGCAGTTTAGCAGGGAACTACGAGCAGTACTTC. Encoded protein: CASSLAGNYEQYF. The V call is TRBV28, the J call TRBJ2-7; weak D call: TRBD1 (5 bases). The CDR3 totals 13 residues. V lost 2 bases and J lost 3, with 8 bases in between. Germline assignment: CDR1 MDHEN and CDR2 SYDVKM. The variable domain in full, completed from reference TRBV28 and TRBJ2-7, reads DVKVTQSSRYLVKRTGEKVFLECVQDMDHENMFWYRQDPGLGLRLIYFSYDVKMKEKGDIPEGYSVSREKKERFSLILESASTNQTSMYLCASSLAGNYEQYFGPGTRLTVT.

This chain joins TRBV5-1 and TRBJ2-3; 8 bases agree with TRBD2. With 5 bases clipped from V and 3 bases from J, the junction kept 8 bases outside the gene matches. Germline CDR1 SGHRS, CDR2 YFSETQ. The length of the CDR3 is 15 residues. CDR3 DNA sequence: TGCGCCAGCAGGATTAGCGGGGTGGGTACAGATACGCAGTATTTT. Protein product: CASRISGVGTDTQYF.

V usage is TRBV5-1 and J usage is TRBJ1-5; TRBD1 might be the D (5 bases). The ends were cut back, 2 bases at V and 5 bases at J, with 14 bases in the middle. Germline lookup yields CDR1 SGHRS and CDR2 YFSETQ. The CDR3 is 15 residues long. The CDR3 spells CASSFSQGGDQPQHF. DNA for the CDR3: TGCGCCAGCAGCTTTTCCCAGGGTGGTGATCAGCCCCAGCATTTT.

The V gene is TRBV2, the J gene TRBJ1-4; D unclear. V was shortened by 8 bases and J by 10 bases, with 17 bases between the two germline ends. The CDR3 is 13 amino acids. The V gene's germline CDR1 is SNHLY and CDR2 FYNNEI. For the CDR3, the DNA is TGTGCCAGCTCGGTGGACGGGAGTGGAAAACTGTTTTTT. Translation: CASSVDGSGKLFF.

V and J are TRBV5-5 and TRBJ2-6; possibly TRBD2 for D (6 bases). Looked up from germline, CDR1 is SGHKS and CDR2 is YYEKEE (reference sequence). V lost 4 bases to trimming and J lost 4 bases, with 21 bases between them. The CDR3 has 18 residues. The CDR3 is CASSVGWGTSGGANVLTF. The CDR3 DNA is TGTGCCAGCAGCGTGGGGTGGGGGACTTCGGGCGGGGCCAACGTCCTGACTTTC.

V is TRBV9 and J is TRBJ2-7; 14 nucleotides line up with TRBD2. This CDR3 spans 15 amino acids. The V segment lost 3 bases and the J segment 5 bases; nucleotides outside the gene matches: 4. In germline, CDR1 is SGDLS, CDR2 YYNGEE. The CDR3 DNA is TGTGCCAGCAGCGGGGGACTAGCGGGAGCGGACGAGCAGTACTTC. Translated: CASSGGLAGADEQYF.